Below, one T cell receptor (beta chain) is given with its context. This sample stems from a study of blood T cell repertoires in COVID-19. Original handling: For nucleated cells, counts were estimated from reference gene primer amplification. The repertoire was sequenced with immunoSEQ multiplex PCR; TCRdb's copy has only in-frame clones and lacks some. That table furnishes V, J and clone size, whereas the DNA furnished D and trimming. Altogether 110,000 or so clones are present, over 75% being singletons, with the ten largest covering about 1.6%. This CDR3 is 17 amino acids long. V shed 2 bases and J 3 bases; nucleotides not matched to a gene: 8. The germline gives CDR1 MDHEN, CDR2 SYDVKM.

The material sequenced was peripheral blood. The chain employs TRBV28 and TRBJ1-3, with 9 positions matching TRBD1. This clonotype was sampled from a man aged 45-65 years with acute or convalescent COVID-19. DNA for the CDR3: TGTGCCAGCAGTTTAGCAACAGGGGGCTTGGGTGGAAACACCATATATTTT. Protein: CASSLATGGLGGNTIYF.